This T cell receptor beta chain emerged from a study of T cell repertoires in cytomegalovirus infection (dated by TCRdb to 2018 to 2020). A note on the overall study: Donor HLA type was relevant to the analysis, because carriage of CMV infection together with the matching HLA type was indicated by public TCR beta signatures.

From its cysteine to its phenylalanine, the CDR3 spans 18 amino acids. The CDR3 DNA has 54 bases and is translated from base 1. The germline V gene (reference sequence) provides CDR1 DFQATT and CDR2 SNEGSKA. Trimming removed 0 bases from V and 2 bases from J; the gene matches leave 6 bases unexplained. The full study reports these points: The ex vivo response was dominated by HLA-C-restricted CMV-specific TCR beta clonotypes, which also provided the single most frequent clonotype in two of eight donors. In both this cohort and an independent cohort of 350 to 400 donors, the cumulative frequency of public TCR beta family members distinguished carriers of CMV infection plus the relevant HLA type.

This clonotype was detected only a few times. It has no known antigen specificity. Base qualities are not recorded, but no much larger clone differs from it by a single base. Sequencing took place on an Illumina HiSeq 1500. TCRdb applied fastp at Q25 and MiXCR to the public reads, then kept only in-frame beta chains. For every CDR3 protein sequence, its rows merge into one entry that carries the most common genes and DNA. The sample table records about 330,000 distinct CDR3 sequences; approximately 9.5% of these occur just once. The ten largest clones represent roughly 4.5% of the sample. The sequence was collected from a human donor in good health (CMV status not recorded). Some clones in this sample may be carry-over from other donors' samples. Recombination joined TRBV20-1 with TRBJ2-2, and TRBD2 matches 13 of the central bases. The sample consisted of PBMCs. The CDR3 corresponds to CSARDETSGGINTGELFF. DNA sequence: TGCAGTGCTAGAGACGAGACTAGCGGGGGGATTAACACCGGGGAGCTGTTTTTT.